Each of the 19 T cell receptor beta chains below was sequenced from the same sample in a study of regulatory T cells in long-lasting Graves disease. The time point here: newly diagnosed GD, antithyroid drugs for less than 3 months. PBMCs provided the RNA from which the TCR library was made. According to the study, TCR beta libraries were built with iRepertoire HTBI primers and CDR3-region Arm-PCR. TCRdb reanalysed the multiplex PCR reads using MiXCR and keeps one entry per CDR3 protein. The sample includes about 540,000 distinct CDR3 sequences, about 14% of them seen just once. The same data also contributed to another study, on T cells in Graves' hyperthyroidism and ophthalmopathy.

Specimen: peripheral blood mononuclear cells (PBMCs), collected at new diagnosis, from a patient treated with antithyroid drugs. The source is a man aged 30 to 39 with Graves disease.

The CDR3 loop reads CASSGRDRGRGLRSYNEQFF. Here the CDR3 DNA reads TGTGCCAGCAGCGGCCGGGACAGGGGGCGCGGGCTTAGGTCCTACAATGAGCAGTTCTTC. The chain joins TRBV7-9 to TRBJ2-1; 12 bases match TRBD1. Trimming cost V 5 bases and J 1 base; bases outside gene matches: 15. This CDR3 spans 20 amino acids. Germline loops: CDR1 SEHNR, CDR2 FQNEAQ (reference sequence).

In this sample, this clonotype turned up many times. The chain has TRBV20-1 and TRBJ2-5; TRBD2 aligns across 8 bases. V dropped 6 bases and J dropped 2; count of bases not matched to a gene: 5. Germline CDR1 DFQATT, CDR2 SNEGSKA (reference sequence). The CDR3 loop spans 13 amino acids. CDR3 sequence reads: CSATGGPQETQYF. CDR3 nucleotides: TGCAGTGCGACGGGAGGGCCGCAAGAGACCCAGTACTTC.

In its sample, this clonotype was seen many times. The J gene is TRBJ2-1, the V gene TRBV9; TRBD1 is a possible D gene (5 bases). V was pared by 0 bases and J by 1 base, with 11 bases between. CDR1 SGDLS and CDR2 YYNGEE come from the germline V gene. There are 16 residues in the CDR3. The CDR3 loop is CASSVVNRPSYNEQFF. CDR3 bases: TGTGCCAGCAGCGTAGTAAACAGGCCATCCTACAATGAGCAGTTCTTC.

This clonotype has only a few counts. The chain links TRBV7-9 to TRBJ2-5; 8 bases match TRBD2. V shed 5 bases, J shed 9 bases, and the junction held 5 bases outside the gene matches. The CDR3 covers 12 residues. Germline-derived CDR1 and CDR2 are SEHNR and FQNEAQ (reference sequence). CDR3 in amino acids: CASSPVGRAQYF. The CDR3, as DNA: TGTGCCAGCAGCCCCGTCGGGAGGGCCCAGTACTTC.

This clonotype was seen ten or more times. The V call is TRBV6-2 or TRBV6-3, the J call TRBJ2-1; D possibly corresponds to TRBD2 (6 bases). V shed 10 bases and J shed 1 base, with 11 bases lying between them. CDR3 length equals 13 residues. From germline, CDR1 is MNHEY and CDR2 SVGEGT. DNA of the CDR3: TGTGCCATGCAACTAGCATCCTACAATGAGCAGTTCTTC. Its protein product is CAMQLASYNEQFF.

V usage is TRBV6-1 and J usage is TRBJ2-1; no firm D call. The CDR3 has 16 residues. The ends were cut back, 8 bases at V and 5 bases at J, with 22 bases in the middle. CDR1 MNHNS and CDR2 SASEGT come from the germline V gene. CDR3 bases: TGTGCCAGCCGAAGAGATGACCCATGGGTGAACAATGAGCAGTTCTTC. Amino acids: CASRRDDPWVNNEQFF.

This clonotype was seen a handful of times. The chain recombines TRBV12-3 or TRBV12-4 with TRBJ2-3, with 7 bases aligning to TRBD2. The J segment lost 4 bases and the V segment lost 8 bases, leaving 12 bases of the junction unmatched. The CDR3 length is 15 residues. CDR3 protein: CASVGGEGTADTQYF. The CDR3 coding sequence is TGTGCCAGCGTTGGGGGGGAGGGGACTGCAGATACGCAGTATTTT.

Many counts were recorded for this clonotype. This rearrangement joins TRBV19 to TRBJ1-5, with D perhaps matching TRBD1 (5 bases). This CDR3 is 16 amino acids long. Germline V lookup: CDR1 LNHDA, CDR2 SQIVND (reference sequence). The germline V and J ends were trimmed by 10 bases and 2 bases, with 21 bases remaining between them. CDR3 sequence: CATTGWADSGNQPQHF. The CDR3 DNA follows: TGTGCCACCACAGGATGGGCCGACTCCGGCAATCAGCCCCAGCATTTT.

This clonotype appeared many times. The J gene is TRBJ2-5, the V gene TRBV13; 7 nucleotides match TRBD2. Germline trimming cut 5 bases from V and 7 bases from J; bases unmatched to any gene: 7. Germline CDR1 reads PRHDT; CDR2 reads FYEKMQ (reference sequence). The CDR3 has 13 residues. CDR3 DNA sequence: TGTGCCAGCAGCGCCGGGACTATGAGGACCCAGTACTTC. It codes for CASSAGTMRTQYF.

At least ten counts were recorded for this clonotype. The rearrangement joins TRBV6-2 or TRBV6-3 to TRBJ2-3, with D tentatively TRBD2 (6 bases). CDR1 and CDR2 (germline): MNHEY, SVGEGT. The CDR3 runs to 13 residues. The ends were cut back, 9 bases at V and 4 bases at J, with 14 bases in the middle. The CDR3 DNA is TGTGCCAGTCCGGACTATTATTCAGATACGCAGTATTTT. Translation gives CASPDYYSDTQYF.

This clonotype occurred many times. The genes are TRBV7-3 and TRBJ2-3, with 8 bases identical to TRBD2. This CDR3 is 13 amino acids long. Trimming at V came to 5 bases and at J to 5 bases, leaving 3 bases not matched to a gene. Germline V gives CDR1 SGHTA, CDR2 FQGTGA. CDR3 sequence reads: CASSLGTRDTQYF. DNA of the CDR3: TGTGCCAGCAGCCTCGGGACTAGAGATACGCAGTATTTT.

Ten or more counts support this clonotype. The chain recombines TRBV12-3 or TRBV12-4 with TRBJ2-5; 8 bases agree with TRBD1. The CDR3 has 15 amino acids. J lost 5 bases, V lost 5 bases, and 10 bases had no gene match. The CDR3 DNA reads TGTGCCAGCAGTCCGAAAGGACAGGGATGGGAGACCCAGTACTTC. Translating it yields CASSPKGQGWETQYF.

The rearrangement uses TRBV30 and TRBJ2-1; a weak D match, TRBD2 (6 bases). Germline V gene sequence: CDR1 GTSNPN, CDR2 SVGIG (reference sequence). This CDR3 has 12 amino acids. V shed 3 bases and J shed 12 bases, with 15 bases lying between them. The CDR3 region has the DNA TGTGCCTGGAGCCTGTCGGGGCGGGGGCAGTTCTTC. Translating gives CAWSLSGRGQFF.

Many counts were recorded for this clonotype. The V call is TRBV2, the J call TRBJ2-1; weak D call: TRBD1 (8 bases). Matching the DNA end better, TRBJ2-5 makes the J call doubtful. The germline gives CDR1 SNHLY, CDR2 FYNNEI. The length of the CDR3 is 14 residues. The CDR3 DNA follows: TGTGCCAGCAGTGGAGAACAGGGGGGGGAGACCCAGTACTTC. Translating it yields CASSGEQGGETQYF.

This clonotype was counted ten times or more. The chain carries TRBV11-2 and TRBJ2-3; 9 bases match TRBD2. There are 17 residues in the CDR3. In germline, CDR1 is SGHAT, CDR2 FQNNGV. Trimming took 5 bases from V and 0 from J; bases not matched to a gene: 9. In nucleotides, the CDR3 is TGTGCCAGCAGCGGTCCGGGACTAGCAGCCAGCACAGATACGCAGTATTTT. This encodes CASSGPGLAASTDTQYF.

This clonotype was observed at least ten times. The rearrangement joins TRBV2 to TRBJ2-7, with 9 bases that match TRBD1. CDR3 length: 13 residues. Germline V gives CDR1 SNHLY, CDR2 FYNNEI. With V trimmed by 7 bases and J by 1 base, 2 bases remained unmatched. The CDR3 region is CASMGQGSYEQYF. The DNA for the CDR3 is TGTGCCAGCATGGGACAGGGTTCCTACGAGCAGTACTTC.

Concerning this clonotype itself: A read error likely explains this, since a far larger clone differs by one base. The V and J genes are TRBV6-4 and TRBJ2-1, with D possibly being TRBD1 or TRBD2 (5 bases each). Germline CDR1 is MRHNA and CDR2 is SNTAGT. V lost 8 bases to trimming and J lost 1 base, with 15 bases between them. CDR3 size: 15 residues. The chain's CDR3 is CASLKVGESYNEQFF. CDR3 bases: TGTGCCAGCCTAAAGGTGGGGGAATCCTACAATGAGCAGTTCTTC.

The chain links TRBV7-9 to TRBJ2-7; 9 positions match TRBD1. CDR3 length equals 14 residues. The junction had 4 bases not matched to a gene; V was cut back by 3 bases and J by 4 bases. Germline V lookup: CDR1 SEHNR, CDR2 FQNEAQ (reference sequence). The CDR3 is CASSFRTGDYEQYF. The CDR3, as DNA: TGTGCCAGCAGCTTTAGGACAGGGGATTACGAGCAGTACTTC.

V usage is TRBV20-1 and J usage is TRBJ2-1; 12 positions agree with TRBD2. V gave up 2 bases and J gave up 5 bases; unmatched junction bases: 10. CDR1 is DFQATT and CDR2 is SNEGSKA in the germline V gene (reference sequence). The length of the CDR3 is 17 residues. CDR3 sequence reads: CSARYLAGGPLDNEQFF. For the CDR3, the DNA is TGCAGTGCTAGATACCTAGCGGGAGGGCCCTTGGACAATGAGCAGTTCTTC.